These 28 T cell receptor beta chains share one sample of origin, sequenced in a study of Graves' ophthalmopathy and Graves' hyperthyroidism. Using RNA transcripts, the TCR beta CDR3 regions were amplified. Second-round multiplex PCR came after a first-round RT-PCR that employed HTBI primers. TCRdb reprocessed the multiplex PCR reads with MiXCR, giving one entry per CDR3 protein. The sample records about 550,000 distinct CDR3 sequences, about 40% being singletons. Specimen: peripheral blood or thyroid tissue (not recorded which). The receptors derive from an adult man with Graves' hyperthyroidism.

About this clonotype: A much larger clone lies one base from this, so it may be a read error. The chain carries TRBV4-2 and TRBJ1-4; D remains ambiguous. The V gene's germline CDR1 is LGHNA and CDR2 YNFKEQ. CDR3 length: 14 amino acids. CDR3 DNA sequence: TGTGCCAGCAGACAAGATGTCAGCCCCCCAAAACTGTTTTTT. Amino acid sequence: CASRQDVSPPKLFF.

This clonotype was picked up many times. The genes are TRBV6-5 and TRBJ1-5, with D perhaps TRBD1 (5 bases). The CDR3 has 13 amino acids. Germline-derived CDR1 and CDR2 are MNHEY and SVGAGI. V was shortened by 8 bases and J by 5 bases, with 13 bases between the two germline ends. The CDR3 is CASRQGGDQPQHF. The CDR3 DNA is TGTGCCAGCCGGCAGGGAGGCGATCAGCCCCAGCATTTT.

This clonotype was observed a handful of times. V usage is TRBV7-9 and J usage is TRBJ2-7; D is perhaps TRBD1 (6 bases). This CDR3 region has 15 residues. Per germline, CDR1 SEHNR and CDR2 FQNEAQ (reference sequence). Trimming took 3 bases from V and 6 from J, leaving 18 bases between them. The chain's CDR3 is CASSFPSTGFGEQYF. In DNA, the CDR3 is TGTGCCAGCAGCTTCCCGTCCACAGGGTTTGGCGAGCAGTACTTC.

On this clonotype: A much bigger clone sits one base away, suggesting this may be a read error. The chain uses TRBV12-3 or TRBV12-4 and TRBJ2-5; 9 bases line up with TRBD1. This CDR3 is 15 amino acids long. The CDR3 loop reads CASSFFGTGQETQCF. CDR3 bases: TGTGCCAGCAGTTTTTTCGGGACAGGGCAAGAGACCCAGTGCTTC.

This clonotype was detected ten times or more. This chain uses TRBV29-1 with TRBJ1-2; D gene uncertain. The V end lost 3 bases, the J end lost 6 bases, and 11 bases lay between the germline ends. Germline V gene lookup returns CDR1 SQVTM and CDR2 ANQGSEA. This CDR3 is 12 amino acids long. The CDR3 region has the DNA TGCAGCGTTGATACCACCCGAAATGGCTACACCTTC. Translated: CSVDTTRNGYTF.

The gene calls are TRBV7-2 and TRBJ1-6; D is perhaps TRBD1 (6 bases). This CDR3 contains 16 residues. Trimming stripped 2 bases from V and 10 bases from J, with 18 bases between. CDR1 SGHTA and CDR2 FQGNSA come from the germline V gene. DNA of the CDR3: TGTGCCAGCAGCTTAACGGCTAGCGGGGGGCTGTCACCCCTCCACTTT. It is translated as CASSLTASGGLSPLHF.

The chain carries TRBV5-4 and TRBJ1-2, with a possible D match to TRBD1 (5 bases). This CDR3 has 14 residues. V was shortened by 4 bases and J by 7 bases, with 17 bases between the two germline ends. Germline CDR1 is SGHNT and CDR2 is YYREEE (reference sequence). The CDR3 DNA follows: TGTGCCAGCAGCGTTTCAGGGAATTCGGTTGGCTACACCTTC. Translated: CASSVSGNSVGYTF.

The sample holds a few counts of this clonotype. This sequence joins TRBV5-8 and TRBJ1-1, with a possible D match to TRBD1 (6 bases). CDR1 is SGHTS and CDR2 is YDEGEE in the germline V gene. The CDR3 runs to 16 residues. V lost 0 bases and J 1 base, leaving 13 bases between the germline ends. CDR3 protein: CASSLVRVGGNTEAFF. The CDR3 DNA sequence: TGTGCCAGCAGCTTGGTCCGGGTAGGGGGGAACACTGAAGCTTTCTTT.

This clonotype was observed a handful of times. J is TRBJ2-7 and V is TRBV6-1, with 8 bases aligning to TRBD2. V lost 7 bases and J lost 2; bases outside the gene matches: 4. Germline V lookup: CDR1 MNHNS, CDR2 SASEGT. The CDR3 is 13 residues long. The chain's CDR3 is CASMVAGTYEQYF. The CDR3 region has the DNA TGTGCCAGCATGGTAGCGGGAACCTACGAGCAGTACTTC.

The table lists this clonotype with many counts. V gene TRBV7-3 combines with J gene TRBJ2-5, with D uncertain. The CDR3 extends over 13 amino acids. The ends were cut back, 4 bases at V and 5 bases at J, with 11 bases in the middle. The V gene's germline CDR1 is SGHTA and CDR2 FQGTGA. CDR3 sequence (DNA): TGTGCCAGCAGCTCCCTTTTGGGGGAGACCCAGTACTTC. Translating it yields CASSSLLGETQYF.

This clonotype has at least ten counts. The rearrangement uses TRBV6-6 and TRBJ2-7; TRBD1 matches 7 bases. The CDR3 is 13 residues long. Germline values: CDR1 MNHNY, CDR2 SVGAGI (reference sequence). The junction had 4 bases not matched to a gene; V was cut back by 6 bases and J by 2 bases. The CDR3: CASRLTGPYEQYF. CDR3 nucleotide sequence: TGTGCCAGCAGATTGACAGGGCCCTACGAGCAGTACTTC.

CDR3 sequence: CSVGGNQPQHF. For the CDR3, the DNA is TGCAGCGTGGGGGGAAATCAGCCCCAGCATTTT. This chain connects TRBV29-1 to TRBJ1-5; possible D gene TRBD1, 5 bases. The CDR3 has 11 residues. The ends were cut back, 6 bases at V and 4 bases at J, with 7 bases in the middle. Germline V gene data show CDR1 as SQVTM and CDR2 as ANQGSEA.

This chain links TRBV12-3 or TRBV12-4 with TRBJ1-1; no firm D call. The CDR3 length is 13 residues. Deletions cut 6 bases from V and 11 bases from J, with 19 bases between. CDR3 bases: TGTGCCAGCAGGTTTAGCGGGGTTACGTCGGCTTTCTTT. Encoded protein: CASRFSGVTSAFF.

This clonotype was picked up a small number of times. The chain has TRBV3-1 and TRBJ2-7, with D perhaps TRBD1 (6 bases). V dropped 2 bases and J dropped 5 bases, with 10 bases sitting between them. The V gene's germline CDR1 is LGHDT and CDR2 YNNKEL (reference sequence). The CDR3 contains 13 residues. In DNA form, the CDR3 reads TGTGCCAGCAGCCAATACAGGGTAAACGAGCAGTACTTC. Translated, it gives CASSQYRVNEQYF.

The chain recombines TRBV19 with TRBJ1-5, with 10 bases fitting TRBD1. V gave up 9 bases and J gave up 6 bases; unmatched junction bases: 5. CDR3 length: 13 amino acids. Germline V gene sequence: CDR1 LNHDA, CDR2 SQIVND (reference sequence). The CDR3 sequence: CASHDRGLQPQHF. DNA for the CDR3: TGTGCCAGCCACGACAGGGGGCTTCAGCCCCAGCATTTT.

The chain joins TRBV7-9 to TRBJ2-5; perhaps TRBD2 as D (5 bases). Germline-derived CDR1 and CDR2 are SEHNR and FQNEAQ (reference sequence). V was cut by 2 bases and J by 5 bases, with 12 bases left in between. This CDR3 has 14 residues. The CDR3 reads CASSLTTILETQYF. The CDR3, as DNA: TGTGCCAGCAGCTTAACGACTATCTTGGAGACCCAGTACTTC. The whole variable domain, remainder taken from reference TRBV7-9 and TRBJ2-5, is DTGVSQNPRHKITKRGQNVTFRCDPISEHNRLYWYRQTLGQGPEFLTYFQNEAQLEKSRLLSDRFSAERPKGSFSTLEIQRTEQGDSAMYLCASSLTTILETQYFGPGTRLLVL.

Turning to this clonotype: One end of the junction does not line up with germline, which may come from a read error. The chain links TRBV10-2 to TRBJ2-7, with no clear D. The CDR3 spans 14 residues. Looked up from germline, CDR1 is WSHSY and CDR2 is SAAADI. The CDR3: CASSRRLDSYEQYF. The CDR3 bases are TGTGCCAGCAGTAGACGGCTCGACTCCTACGAGCAGTACTTC.

The chain uses TRBV20-1 and TRBJ1-1; TRBD1 might be the D (5 bases). Trimming took off 5 bases at V and 7 bases at J, with 17 bases between the two ends. The CDR3 runs 13 residues. CDR1 is DFQATT, CDR2 SNEGSKA, per germline (reference sequence). The CDR3, as DNA: TGCAGTGCTCCGGCAGGCAGGGCGAATGAAGCTTTCTTT. Translating it yields CSAPAGRANEAFF.

This clonotype was detected many times. The chain joins TRBV5-1 to TRBJ2-5; TRBD2 matches 8 bases. J gave up 6 bases and V 3 bases, and 4 bases lay outside the gene matches. Germline V lookup: CDR1 SGHRS, CDR2 YFSETQ. The CDR3 totals 13 residues. The CDR3: CASSSGTRQTQYF. The CDR3 DNA reads as TGCGCCAGCAGCTCCGGGACTAGGCAGACCCAGTACTTC.

The chain recombines TRBV7-3 with TRBJ2-1; TRBD2 matches 9 bases. Trimming took 4 bases from V and 6 from J; bases not matched to a gene: 10. Germline V gene lookup returns CDR1 SGHTA and CDR2 FQGTGA. This CDR3 comprises 16 residues. The DNA for the CDR3 is TGTGCCAGCAGCTCCATGAAAACGACTAGCGGCAATGAGCAGTTCTTC. Encoded protein: CASSSMKTTSGNEQFF.

This clonotype was observed once. The V and J genes are TRBV7-2 and TRBJ1-4; no clear D. Trimming stripped 5 bases from V and 8 bases from J, with 9 bases between. The CDR3 consists of 12 residues. Germline-derived CDR1 and CDR2 are SGHTA and FQGNSA. The CDR3 region has the DNA TGTGCCAGCAGCCTTGACGAGGAAAAACTGTTTTTT. Protein product: CASSLDEEKLFF.

Remarks on this clonotype: The conserved closing phenylalanine or tryptophan is absent in this CDR3, likely reflecting a read error. No DNA is shown, since the ends of the CDR3 on it are uncertain; the CDR3 is the one TCRdb lists. The chain combines TRBV12-3 or TRBV12-4 with TRBJ1-2; the table's D gene call, TRBD1, was not cross checked with the DNA. The CDR3 is 11 amino acids in total, end residues counted. CDR3 loop: CASSPTGRLFL.

In its sample, this clonotype was seen many times. This chain connects TRBV12-3 or TRBV12-4 to TRBJ2-7; D could derive from TRBD1 or TRBD2 (5 bases each). The CDR3 has 14 amino acids. The V gene lost 3 bases and the J gene lost 5 bases, with 14 bases spanning the gap. CDR3 DNA: TGTGCCAGCAGTTTGGGGCTAGCCTCGGACGAGCAGTACTTC. It specifies CASSLGLASDEQYF.

This clonotype was picked up many times. V is TRBV7-8 and J is TRBJ2-2; 8 bases align to TRBD2. The germline CDR1 and CDR2 sequences are SGHVS and FQNEAQ. The CDR3 spans 15 residues. The trim removed 5 bases at V and 4 bases at J, leaving 6 bases unmatched. This CDR3 reads CASSPPTSGTGELFF. The CDR3 DNA reads TGTGCCAGCAGCCCCCCTACTAGCGGCACCGGGGAGCTGTTTTTT.

J is TRBJ2-1 and V is TRBV5-1; TRBD2 agrees at 11 bases. Looked up from germline, CDR1 is SGHRS and CDR2 is YFSETQ. With 0 bases clipped from V and 8 bases from J, the junction kept 7 bases outside the gene matches. The CDR3 covers 16 residues. This CDR3 reads CASSLALAGGADEQFF. As DNA, the CDR3 is TGCGCCAGCAGCTTGGCCCTAGCGGGGGGTGCGGATGAGCAGTTCTTC.

This clonotype was seen repeatedly, ten times or more. The V call is TRBV13, the J call TRBJ2-6, with TRBD2 matching 9 bases. This CDR3 contains 17 residues. V lost 5 bases, J lost 0 bases, and 5 bases stayed unmatched. Per germline, CDR1 PRHDT and CDR2 FYEKMQ (reference sequence). The CDR3 loop reads CASSGLAYDSGANVLTF. The CDR3 DNA follows: TGTGCCAGCAGCGGACTAGCGTACGACTCTGGGGCCAACGTCCTGACTTTC.

This sequence joins TRBV5-1 and TRBJ1-1; the match to TRBD1 covers 8 bases. This CDR3 region has 15 residues. Germline lookup yields CDR1 SGHRS and CDR2 YFSETQ. V shed 5 bases, J shed 3 bases, and the junction held 9 bases outside the gene matches. As DNA, the CDR3 is TGCGCCAGCAGGAGACAGGGGAAGATGGACACTGAAGCTTTCTTT. The encoded protein is CASRRQGKMDTEAFF.

This clonotype was seen a few times. V gene TRBV20-1 combines with J gene TRBJ2-7, with 11 bases fitting TRBD1. The CDR3 is 18 residues long. V gave up 1 base and J gave up 3 bases; unmatched junction bases: 14. The V gene's germline CDR1 is DFQATT and CDR2 SNEGSKA (reference sequence). DNA of the CDR3: TGCAGTGCTAGAGCCCAAGTGAGTCGGGACAGGGGGGACTACGAGCAGTACTTC. Amino acid sequence: CSARAQVSRDRGDYEQYF.